This record concerns one TCR beta chain sequence. CDR3 length: 16 residues. CDR1 and CDR2 (germline): SGHRS, YFSETQ. Trimming pared 3 bases from V and 0 bases from J, leaving 12 bases between. This sample was taken from a study of blood T cell repertoires in COVID-19. The assay was immunoSEQ multiplex PCR, and TCRdb's table has in-frame clones only and misses some. The table has roughly 49,000 clones, 55% to 70% seen once. The source material was peripheral blood. The J gene is TRBJ1-4, the V gene TRBV5-1; D may be TRBD1 (5 bases). The TCR originated in a woman between 65 and 79 years old with acute or convalescent COVID-19. The CDR3 spells CASSYDRPATNEKLFF. The DNA for the CDR3 is TGCGCCAGCAGCTACGACAGACCCGCAACTAATGAAAAACTGTTTTTT.